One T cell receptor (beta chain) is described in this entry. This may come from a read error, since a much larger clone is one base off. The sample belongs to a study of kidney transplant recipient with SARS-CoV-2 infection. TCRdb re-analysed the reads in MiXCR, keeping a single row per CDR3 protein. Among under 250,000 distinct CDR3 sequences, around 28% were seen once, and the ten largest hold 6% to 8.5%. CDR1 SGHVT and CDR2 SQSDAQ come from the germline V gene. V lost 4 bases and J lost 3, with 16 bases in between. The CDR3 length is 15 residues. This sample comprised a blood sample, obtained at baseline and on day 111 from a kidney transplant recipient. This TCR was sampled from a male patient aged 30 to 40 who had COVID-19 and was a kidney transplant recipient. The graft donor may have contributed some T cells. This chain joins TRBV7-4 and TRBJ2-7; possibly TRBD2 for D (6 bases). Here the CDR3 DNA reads TGTGCCAGCAGCTCGGACGGTGGAGGGGTCTACGAGCAGTACTTC. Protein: CASSSDGGGVYEQYF.